The 23 T cell receptor beta chains below come from one sample, sequenced in a study of OX40 agonist ivuxolimab in advanced cancers. The method was immunoSEQ multiplex PCR; TCRdb's version includes in-frame clones alone and lacks a portion of them. The repertoire holds about 35,000 clones, with roughly 80% as singletons. This specimen was CD4+ or CD8+ T cells sorted from blood, taken in a trial of the OX40 agonist ivuxolimab. These receptors were collected from an adult with an advanced solid tumor such as melanoma, head and neck, liver or kidney cancer.

The V gene is TRBV5-1, the J gene TRBJ2-2; 7 bases are a match to TRBD1. Trimming took 7 bases from V and 1 from J; bases not matched to a gene: 4. Germline V lookup: CDR1 SGHRS, CDR2 YFSETQ. CDR3 length equals 14 residues. DNA for the CDR3: TGCGCCAGCGCAGGGGGTCGGAACACCGGGGAGCTGTTTTTT. This codes for CASAGGRNTGELFF.

V is TRBV19 and J is TRBJ1-2, with D maybe TRBD1 (6 bases). CDR3 length: 14 residues. Trimming removed 8 bases at V and 4 bases at J, with 17 bases between. Germline CDR1 LNHDA, CDR2 SQIVND (reference sequence). CDR3 DNA sequence: TGTGCCAGTGCGCCGGGGGCGGCAACCTATGGCTACACCTTC. Protein product: CASAPGAATYGYTF.

The chain combines TRBV4-2 with TRBJ2-3; TRBD1 matches at 9 bases. With 4 bases clipped from V and 2 bases from J, the junction kept 10 bases outside the gene matches. The CDR3 extends over 17 amino acids. Germline values: CDR1 LGHNA, CDR2 YNFKEQ. CDR3 DNA sequence: TGTGCCAGCAGCCGGACAGGGGCCAGGGGTTTCACAGATACGCAGTATTTT. This codes for CASSRTGARGFTDTQYF.

The J gene is TRBJ2-3, the V gene TRBV6-1; possible D gene TRBD1, 6 bases. The CDR3 has 11 residues. Per the germline V gene, CDR1 is MNHNS and CDR2 is SASEGT. V dropped 2 bases and J dropped 10 bases, with 7 bases sitting between them. CDR3 region: CASSERGSQYF. In DNA, the CDR3 is TGTGCCAGCAGTGAAAGGGGGTCGCAGTATTTT.

V usage is TRBV28 and J usage is TRBJ2-5; D not resolved. Between the trimmed V and J ends, which lost 6 bases and 1 base, there was a span of 12 bases. The CDR3 has 14 residues. The V gene's germline CDR1 is MDHEN and CDR2 SYDVKM. The CDR3 here is CASSRTSPQETQYF. In DNA form, the CDR3 reads TGTGCCAGCAGCCGGACGTCCCCCCAAGAGACCCAGTACTTC.

The chain combines TRBV28 with TRBJ1-4; D gene uncertain. CDR1 and CDR2 from the germline V gene are MDHEN and SYDVKM. The CDR3 has 11 amino acids. The V end lost 3 bases, the J end lost 8 bases, and 4 bases lay between the germline ends. Here the CDR3 DNA reads TGTGCCAGCAGTTTTCGGGAAAAACTGTTTTTT. Residues: CASSFREKLFF.

The chain is built from TRBV5-1 and TRBJ2-2; 9 bases map to TRBD2. The CDR3 totals 17 residues. Trimming at V came to 3 bases and at J to 2 bases, leaving 8 bases not matched to a gene. Germline CDR1 SGHRS, CDR2 YFSETQ. The CDR3 loop reads CASSSYLAGENTGELFF. The CDR3 DNA sequence: TGCGCCAGCAGCTCTTACTTAGCGGGGGAAAACACCGGGGAGCTGTTTTTT.

The CDR3 DNA is TGTGCCAGCAGCCCCCCAGGACTCCAGAACAATGAGCAGTTCTTC. This gives the protein CASSPPGLQNNEQFF. The rearrangement links TRBV11-3 to TRBJ2-1, with D possibly matching TRBD2 (5 bases). The CDR3 is 15 amino acids. Germline V gene data show CDR1 as SGHNT and CDR2 as YENEEA. V gave up 5 bases and J gave up 5 bases, with 16 bases separating them.

The chain is built from TRBV15 and TRBJ1-1, with D unclear. V was pared by 1 base and J by 3 bases, with 15 bases between. The CDR3 spans 16 residues. Germline values: CDR1 LNHNV, CDR2 YYDKDF (reference sequence). The CDR3 coding sequence is TGTGCCACCAGCAGAGCCGGAATAGGGAAGGACACTGAAGCTTTCTTT. Translated: CATSRAGIGKDTEAFF.

The V call is TRBV2, the J call TRBJ1-5; D might be TRBD1 (5 bases). Germline V gives CDR1 SNHLY, CDR2 FYNNEI. Trimming shortened V by 3 bases and J by 0 bases, and 6 bases separated the two germline ends. The CDR3 spans 14 residues. The CDR3 bases are TGTGCCAGCAGTGATGGGGGTAGCAATCAGCCCCAGCATTTT. This gives the protein CASSDGGSNQPQHF. The full variable domain, with the rest looked up from reference TRBV2 and TRBJ1-5, is EPEVTQTPSHQVTQMGQEVILRCVPISNHLYFYWYRQILGQKVEFLVSFYNNEISEKSEIFDDQFSVERPDGSNFTLKIRSTKLEDSAMYFCASSDGGSNQPQHFGDGTRLSIL.

The rearrangement links TRBV30 to TRBJ2-5; 7 bases fit TRBD2. V was pared by 2 bases and J by 4 bases, with 16 bases of the junction left unmatched. Germline V gene lookup returns CDR1 GTSNPN and CDR2 SVGIG (reference sequence). CDR3 size: 17 residues. The CDR3 DNA sequence: TGTGCCTGGAGTCCCGCAAGAAGCAGCGGGACGGGAGAGACCCAGTACTTC. Translated: CAWSPARSSGTGETQYF. Full variable domain (missing parts from reference TRBV30 and TRBJ2-5): SQTIHQWPATLVQPVGSPLSLECTVEGTSNPNLYWYRQAAGRGLQLLFYSVGIGQISSEVPQNLSASRPQDRQFILSSKKLLLSDSGFYLCAWSPARSSGTGETQYFGPGTRLLVL.

There are a few counts of this clone. The chain combines TRBV19 with TRBJ2-1; D is undetermined. V lost 2 bases and J 0 bases, leaving 11 bases between the germline ends. This CDR3 contains 16 residues. Per germline, CDR1 LNHDA and CDR2 SQIVND (reference sequence). This CDR3 is CASSILRAISYNEQFF. The CDR3 nucleotides are TGTGCCAGTAGTATACTCCGGGCTATCTCCTACAATGAGCAGTTCTTC.

This chain connects TRBV27 to TRBJ2-1; no clear D. V shed 8 bases and J shed 0 bases, with 2 bases lying between them. The CDR3 runs 11 residues. Looked up from germline, CDR1 is MNHEY and CDR2 is SMNVEV (reference sequence). This chain's CDR3 is CASASYNEQFF. The DNA for the CDR3 is TGTGCCAGCGCCTCCTACAATGAGCAGTTCTTC.

V gene TRBV9 combines with J gene TRBJ1-2; 9 bases are a match to TRBD1. CDR1 is SGDLS, CDR2 YYNGEE, per germline. The CDR3 totals 15 residues. Germline trimming cut 4 bases from V and 4 bases from J; bases unmatched to any gene: 8. The CDR3 reads CASSTFGTGPYGYTF. In nucleotides, the CDR3 is TGTGCCAGCAGCACCTTTGGGACAGGGCCCTATGGCTACACCTTC.

V is TRBV11-3 and J is TRBJ2-5; perhaps TRBD1 as D (5 bases). The CDR3 extends over 15 amino acids. Germline assignment: CDR1 SGHNT and CDR2 YENEEA. Trimming removed 5 bases at V and 4 bases at J, with 17 bases between. CDR3 residues: CASSRTGNLAETQYF. The CDR3 bases are TGTGCCAGCAGCCGTACAGGAAATCTCGCAGAGACCCAGTACTTC.

This clone was seen a single time. The gene calls are TRBV2 and TRBJ2-5, with TRBD1 matching over 7 bases. This CDR3 has 14 amino acids. The germline V gene has CDR1 SNHLY and CDR2 FYNNEI. The trim removed 1 base at V and 5 bases at J, leaving 4 bases unmatched. The CDR3 spells CASSEETGSETQYF. In DNA form, the CDR3 reads TGTGCCAGCAGTGAAGAGACAGGGTCTGAGACCCAGTACTTC. Supplemented by reference TRBV2 and TRBJ2-5, the full variable domain reads EPEVTQTPSHQVTQMGQEVILRCVPISNHLYFYWYRQILGQKVEFLVSFYNNEISEKSEIFDDQFSVERPDGSNFTLKIRSTKLEDSAMYFCASSEETGSETQYFGPGTRLLVL.

This clone was counted once. The chain joins TRBV18 to TRBJ1-3, with D uncertain. V gave up 2 bases and J gave up 0 bases, with 14 bases separating them. The CDR3 runs to 17 residues. Germline V gene lookup returns CDR1 KGHSH and CDR2 LQKENI. CDR3 DNA sequence: TGTGCCAGCTCACCATTTCACGCTACCAGCTCTGGAAACACCATATATTTT. Its protein is CASSPFHATSSGNTIYF.

This clone occurred a few times. The chain uses TRBV7-9 and TRBJ2-5; D remains unclear. CDR1 and CDR2 (germline): SEHNR, FQNEAQ (reference sequence). This CDR3 spans 15 amino acids. Trimming shortened V by 5 bases and J by 3 bases, and 16 bases separated the two germline ends. The CDR3 region is CASSPLGMAKETQYF. For the CDR3, the DNA is TGTGCCAGCAGCCCCCTGGGGATGGCTAAAGAGACCCAGTACTTC.

The V gene is TRBV4-1, the J gene TRBJ1-1, with D hard to call. Trimming took 0 bases from V and 2 from J, leaving 13 bases between them. The CDR3 spans 16 residues. Per the germline V gene, CDR1 is MGHRA and CDR2 is YSYEKL. The CDR3 protein is CASSQDFDSRNTEAFF. The CDR3 DNA sequence: TGCGCCAGCAGCCAAGATTTCGACTCGAGAAACACTGAAGCTTTCTTT.

V gene TRBV7-9 combines with J gene TRBJ2-6; possibly TRBD1 for D (7 bases). CDR1 and CDR2 from the germline V gene are SEHNR and FQNEAQ (reference sequence). The CDR3 length is 18 residues. With 5 bases removed from V and 0 bases from J, the gap between germline ends came to 17 bases. The CDR3: CASSARGAGNSGANVLTF. The CDR3 bases are TGTGCCAGCAGCGCCAGGGGGGCCGGAAACTCTGGGGCCAACGTCCTGACTTTC.

The rearrangement joins TRBV10-2 to TRBJ1-4; D gene uncertain. The CDR3 is made up of 15 amino acids. Trimming removed 3 bases from V and 0 bases from J, with 8 bases in between. The V gene's germline CDR1 is WSHSY and CDR2 SAAADI. CDR3 amino acids: CASSDKKATNEKLFF. The CDR3 DNA reads as TGCGCCAGCAGTGATAAGAAGGCAACTAATGAAAAACTGTTTTTT.

This chain joins TRBV6-4 and TRBJ2-3; D is uncertain. The CDR3 is 14 amino acids. Germline CDR1 is MRHNA and CDR2 is SNTAGT. Trimming took 5 bases from V and 2 from J, leaving 11 bases between them. CDR3 sequence (DNA): TGTGCCAGCAGTAGGAACGGAAACACAGATACGCAGTATTTT. It codes for CASSRNGNTDTQYF.

V gene TRBV18 combines with J gene TRBJ1-3, with TRBD1 matching over 8 bases. With 3 bases clipped from V and 0 bases from J, the junction kept 4 bases outside the gene matches. The CDR3 runs to 16 residues. Germline values: CDR1 KGHSH, CDR2 LQKENI. CDR3 sequence reads: CASSPNTGGSGNTIYF. CDR3 nucleotides: TGTGCCAGCTCACCGAACACAGGGGGCTCTGGAAACACCATATATTTT.